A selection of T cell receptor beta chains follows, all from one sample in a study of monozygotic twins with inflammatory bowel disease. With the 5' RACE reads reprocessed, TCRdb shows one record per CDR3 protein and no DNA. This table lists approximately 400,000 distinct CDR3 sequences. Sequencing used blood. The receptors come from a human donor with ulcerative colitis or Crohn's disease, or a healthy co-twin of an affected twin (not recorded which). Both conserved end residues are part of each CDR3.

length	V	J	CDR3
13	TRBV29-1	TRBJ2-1	CSVEPPGGNEQFF
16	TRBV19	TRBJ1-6	CASSAGGQLYNSPLHF
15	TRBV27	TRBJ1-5	CASSFSGTKDQPQHF
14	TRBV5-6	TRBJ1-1	CASSFGERITEAFF
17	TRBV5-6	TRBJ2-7	CASSLANGLANYYEQYF
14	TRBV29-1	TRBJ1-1	CSAIKGTANTEAFF
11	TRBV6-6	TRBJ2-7	CASTVGGEQYF
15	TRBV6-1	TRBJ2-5	CASSKGLVSSETQYF
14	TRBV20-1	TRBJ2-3	CSARKRGVTDTQYF
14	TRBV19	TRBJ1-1	CASSQGSLGTEAFF
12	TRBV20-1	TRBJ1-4	CSVRQGGEKLFF
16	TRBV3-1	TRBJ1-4	CASSQVAGTGGEKLFF
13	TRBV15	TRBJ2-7	CATSSGLAYEQYF
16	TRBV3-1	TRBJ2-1	CASSQGLAFMSWEQFF
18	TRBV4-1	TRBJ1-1	CASSPPDGAGVMNTEAFF
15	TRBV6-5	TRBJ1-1	CASSYSGQKNTEAFF
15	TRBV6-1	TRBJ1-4	CASSEVVHANEKLFF
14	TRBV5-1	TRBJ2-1	CASSLVRSYNEQFF
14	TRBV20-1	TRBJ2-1	CSAVAESSYNEQFF
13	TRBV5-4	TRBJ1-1	CASSGKGVTEAFF
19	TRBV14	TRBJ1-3	CASSQELWIGTGSGNTIYF
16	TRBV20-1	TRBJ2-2	CSARDRRGGGAGELFF
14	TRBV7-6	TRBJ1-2	CASSSGQSYYGYTF
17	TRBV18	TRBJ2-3	CASSPSLGRGGTDTQYF
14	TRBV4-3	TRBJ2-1	CASSQDQAYNEQFF
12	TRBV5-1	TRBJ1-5	CASSLGVGAQHF
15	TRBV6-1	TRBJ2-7	CASSEGGQGLFEQYF
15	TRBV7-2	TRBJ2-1	CASMIRQPSYDEQFF